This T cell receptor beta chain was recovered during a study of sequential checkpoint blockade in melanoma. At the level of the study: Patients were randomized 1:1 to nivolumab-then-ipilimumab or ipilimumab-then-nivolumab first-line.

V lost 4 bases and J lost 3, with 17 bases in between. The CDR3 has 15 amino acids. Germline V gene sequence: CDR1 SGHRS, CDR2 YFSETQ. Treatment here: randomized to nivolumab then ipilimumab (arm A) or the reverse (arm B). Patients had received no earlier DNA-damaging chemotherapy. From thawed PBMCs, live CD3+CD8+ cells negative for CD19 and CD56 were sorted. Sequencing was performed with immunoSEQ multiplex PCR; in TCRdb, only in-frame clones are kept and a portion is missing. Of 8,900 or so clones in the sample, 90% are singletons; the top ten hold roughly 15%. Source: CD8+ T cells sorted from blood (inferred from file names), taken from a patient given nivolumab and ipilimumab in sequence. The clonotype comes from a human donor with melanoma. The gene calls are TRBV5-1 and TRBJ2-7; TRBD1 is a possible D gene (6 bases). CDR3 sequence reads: CASSPARGVDYEQYF. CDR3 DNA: TGCGCCAGCAGCCCCGCCAGGGGTGTCGACTACGAGCAGTACTTC.